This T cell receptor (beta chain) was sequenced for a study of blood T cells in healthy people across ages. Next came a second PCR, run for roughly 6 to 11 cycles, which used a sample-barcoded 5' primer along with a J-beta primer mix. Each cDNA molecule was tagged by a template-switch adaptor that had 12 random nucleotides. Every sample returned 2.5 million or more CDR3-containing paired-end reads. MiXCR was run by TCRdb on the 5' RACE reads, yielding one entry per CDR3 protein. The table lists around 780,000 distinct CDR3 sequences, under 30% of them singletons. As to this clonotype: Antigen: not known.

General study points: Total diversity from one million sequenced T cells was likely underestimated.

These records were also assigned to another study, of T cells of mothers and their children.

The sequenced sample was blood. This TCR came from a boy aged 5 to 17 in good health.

The CDR3, as DNA: TGTGCCAGCAGACCGGGGGGAGGATACAATGAGCAGTTCTTC. Translated: CASRPGGGYNEQFF. This chain connects TRBV25-1 to TRBJ2-1; 7 nucleotides line up with TRBD2. CDR1 is MGHDK, CDR2 SYGVNS, per germline. The CDR3 extends over 14 amino acids. V trimming: 6 bases; J trimming: 4 bases; junction bases outside the gene matches: 6.